The source of this T cell receptor (beta chain) is a study of beta chain features in type 1 diabetes (dated by TCRdb to the late 2010s). In terms of the full investigation: Mean age, gender distribution, total cell number and subset yield did not differ between patients and healthy donors. A total of around 110,000,000 sorted cells were examined across all samples, and a strong correlation was observed between cell number per subset and RNA yield. The study compared TCRB repertoires of sorted circulating CD4+ T cell subsets between recently diagnosed type 1 diabetes patients and matched healthy donors. Naive and central memory subsets were obtained from all 28 donors, but regulatory and stem cell-like memory subsets were isolated from only 8 patients and roughly eight healthy donors.

From each donor, a single peripheral blood sample of approximately 0.11 L on average was drawn into heparinised tubes. A BD FACSAria II and a panel including CD45RO, CCR7, CD25, CD127, CD95 and CD27 were used to sort naive, central memory, regulatory and stem cell-like memory CD4+ T cells. All sorted populations exceeded 98% purity. PBMCs were isolated immediately by Lymphoprep density gradient centrifugation and stained directly without culture. So that batch effects would be minimized, each experiment stained and sorted samples in pairs, pairing one healthy donor with one patient. From cysteine to phenylalanine, the CDR3 is 14 amino acids long. Only CDR3 DNA remains: 42 bases, in frame from the first base. Looking up the germline V gene yields CDR1 SNHLY and CDR2 FYNNEI. V is trimmed back by 1 base and J by 15 bases, and the junction contains 12 bases that no gene match accounts for. The entire isolated RNA was reverse transcribed using the High Capacity cDNA Reverse Transcription Kit, and thus expressed TCRB transcripts were sequenced. Naive, central memory and regulatory T cell samples underwent deep immunoSEQ sequencing, averaging roughly 3.4 million total reads per sample. After sorted cells were lysed in RLT buffer, RNA was extracted with DNase-treated RNeasy Micro or Mini kits, with the choice depending on cell number. To prevent cross-contamination, each cell subset was processed individually, whereas patient and healthy donor samples were processed jointly. TCRB sequences were amplified from cDNA with the immunoSEQ multiplex PCR, producing 87-bp fragments spanning the CDR3 region. Amplicons were sequenced on the Illumina HiSeq platform. As for the authors' bioinformatics: Synthetic template baselines were used to correct PCR bias computationally, reads within Hamming distance 2 were collapsed together, and singletons that could not be merged were discarded. By aligning reads against IMGT, V, D and J genes, CDR3 length, and insertions or deletions at six rearrangement sites were assigned. Within each subset, clonotype counts were normalized to sorted cell number, after which true diversity and Gini coefficients were computed with the tcR R package. Repertoire sharing was quantified using the overlap coefficient calculated on TCRB nucleotide sequences. Out-of-frame TCRB sequences from naive cells were analyzed to stand in for the pre-selection repertoire. This is the immuneACCESS table as TCRdb keeps it, with only in-frame sequences that have V and J called. A part of the clones is gone; compared with another copy, unresolved V genes explain less than half, and the rest is unexplained. The D gene and trimming were derived from the DNA, and the V and J assignments and clone size from that table. The sample records about 250,000 clones, roughly 10% of which are singletons. The ten largest clonotypes hold around 0.017% of the sample.

This clone was seen a handful of times. It has no known antigen specificity. No quality values exist for individual bases; no much larger clone is one base distant. The study at large found these results: At VDJ recombination sites, type 1 diabetes patients had fewer insertions and more deleted nucleotides, which implies abnormalities in thymic rearrangement. Because cDNA was sequenced instead of genomic DNA, highly expressing activated cells could be over-represented, though the groups showed no difference in activation or CD3 levels. Shorter templates might be favored by PCR, yet because patient and control samples were amplified and corrected together, any such skew would affect both groups equally. Because small numbers of individuals were included in the HLA sub-analyses, any influence of HLA type on TCRB rearrangement was left unresolved. A moderate but significant shortening of TCRB CDR3 length was observed in type 1 diabetes patients in all four CD4+ subsets. The naive, central memory and regulatory TCRB repertoires appeared to resemble one another more closely among patients than among healthy donors.

The sequencing input was naive CD4+ T cells from blood. According to the study, the label for this sample's cell subset or site signals: true naive CD4+ T cells. The sequence was obtained from a man between 25 and 39 years old with type 1 diabetes. The chain joins TRBV2 to TRBJ2-1; TRBD2 aligns with 7 central bases. The nucleotide sequence reads TGTGCCAGCAGTGAAGGGGAATTAAGCGGGGCGAGGTTCTTC. This is translated as CASSEGELSGARFF.